The 8 T cell receptor beta chains in this list originate from one sample, sequenced in a study of sequential checkpoint blockade in melanoma. This sample's treatment: randomized to nivolumab then ipilimumab (arm A) or the reverse (arm B). Profiled with immunoSEQ multiplex PCR; TCRdb holds only in-frame clones, not every one. This sample carries 17,000 or so clones, approximately 70% of them seen once, and the ten largest clones take about an eighth. Sequenced here: CD8+ T cells sorted from blood (inferred from file names), sampled from a patient given nivolumab and ipilimumab in sequence. The source is a human donor with melanoma.

V usage is TRBV7-2 and J usage is TRBJ1-2, with D perhaps TRBD1 (6 bases). Trimming took off 2 bases at V and 6 bases at J, with 16 bases between the two ends. The CDR3 totals 15 residues. Germline values: CDR1 SGHTA, CDR2 FQGNSA. The CDR3 region has the DNA TGTGCCAGCAGCTTATCCCCCAGGGGAGGGGATGGCTACACCTTC. This codes for CASSLSPRGGDGYTF.

This clone was seen only once. The chain is built from TRBV6-1 and TRBJ2-7; D is possibly TRBD1 (6 bases). CDR3 length: 12 residues. Germline V gives CDR1 MNHNS, CDR2 SASEGT. Trimming shortened V by 5 bases and J by 9 bases, and 14 bases separated the two germline ends. The CDR3 nucleotides read TGTGCCAGCAGTTTCACAGGGCCAGGGCAGTACTTC. Translation gives CASSFTGPGQYF.

The chain employs TRBV14 and TRBJ2-7, with 15 bases identical to TRBD2. Germline V gene lookup returns CDR1 SGHDN and CDR2 FVKESK. V was pared by 4 bases and J by 2 bases, with 6 bases of the junction left unmatched. CDR3 length: 17 amino acids. The CDR3 DNA reads TGTGCCAGCAGCCCAGGGACTAGCGGGAGGCCTACCTACGAGCAGTACTTC. Translated, it gives CASSPGTSGRPTYEQYF.

This clone is medium-sized (0.01 to 0.1%) in the sample. J is TRBJ1-2 and V is TRBV4-3; D may be TRBD1 (5 bases). This CDR3 contains 15 residues. Germline CDR1 LGHNA, CDR2 YSLEER. Trimming cost V 0 bases and J 4 bases, with 12 bases left between them. CDR3 bases: TGCGCCAGCAGCCAAGAAGTAGACAGATTCTATGGCTACACCTTC. Translating it yields CASSQEVDRFYGYTF.

The chain employs TRBV7-9 and TRBJ2-1; TRBD1 matches 7 bases. J lost 5 bases, V lost 0 bases, and 10 bases had no gene match. CDR3 length: 17 amino acids. Germline values: CDR1 SEHNR, CDR2 FQNEAQ (reference sequence). The DNA of the CDR3 is TGTGCCAGCAGCTTAGCGACAGGGATGAGGTACAACAATGAGCAGTTCTTC. Its protein product is CASSLATGMRYNNEQFF.

The V call is TRBV9, the J call TRBJ2-7; 8 bases line up with TRBD1. This CDR3 has 15 residues. V was clipped by 6 bases and J by 4 bases; unmatched bases: 12. Germline loops: CDR1 SGDLS, CDR2 YYNGEE. CDR3 residues: CASNEAGQEAYEQYF. The CDR3 DNA reads TGTGCCAGCAACGAGGCGGGACAGGAGGCGTACGAGCAGTACTTC.

The rearrangement links TRBV27 to TRBJ1-6, with 7 bases identical to TRBD1. Looked up from germline, CDR1 is MNHEY and CDR2 is SMNVEV (reference sequence). This CDR3 contains 16 residues. The junction had 11 bases not matched to a gene; V was cut back by 6 bases and J by 6 bases. The CDR3 coding sequence is TGTGCCAGCAGCCCTCTAACAGGGGTTGGTAATTCACCCCTCCACTTT. This encodes CASSPLTGVGNSPLHF.

V gene TRBV18 combines with J gene TRBJ1-5; tentative D call: TRBD1 (6 bases). Trimming pared 5 bases from V and 2 bases from J, leaving 13 bases between. In germline, CDR1 is KGHSH, CDR2 LQKENI. The CDR3 has 15 amino acids. CDR3 in DNA: TGTGCCAGCTCAATACAACAGGGTGGCAATCAGCCCCAGCATTTT. Protein: CASSIQQGGNQPQHF. The complete variable domain, with remaining parts taken from reference TRBV18 and TRBJ1-5, reads NAGVMQNPRHLVRRRGQEARLRCSPMKGHSHVYWYRQLPEEGLKFMVYLQKENIIDESGMPKERFSAEFPKEGPSILRIQQVVRGDSAAYFCASSIQQGGNQPQHFGDGTRLSIL.